This TCR beta chain emerged from a study of vaccination and CD4 T cells after COVID-19. Study-wide context: At a median around 100 days (range 35 to 161) after diagnosis, post-COVID samples were drawn. The interval from dose two to post-vaccine sampling had a median of roughly 70 days, and it ranged from 14 to 241.

With respect to this clonotype: Antigen specificity is unknown.

From the PCR reads, TCRdb called clonotypes with MiXCR, one entry per CDR3 protein. The sample consists of about 18,000 distinct CDR3 sequences, about 60% of them appearing once. General study results and limits: Only after vaccination were a median approximately 85% of convalescents' reactive clones seen. Recorded median SARS-CoV-2-reactive clonotype numbers increased from about 20 to 38 without reaching significance.

Trimming shortened V by 0 bases and J by 2 bases, and 2 bases separated the two germline ends. This CDR3 is built from 12 residues. Germline V CDR1 and CDR2: SQVTM, ANQGSEA. V gene TRBV29-1 combines with J gene TRBJ1-3; the D is unclear. This sample comprised CD4+ T cells from blood, obtained after SARS-CoV-2 vaccination. The receptor's source is a human donor who had recovered from COVID-19. The CDR3 coding sequence is TGCAGCGTTGAAGATCCTGGAAACACCATATATTTT. Its translation: CSVEDPGNTIYF.